Listed here are 32 T cell receptor beta chains from one sample, sequenced in a study of CD8+ T cells in alopecia areata. Extracted RNA was reverse transcribed into cDNA, the sequencing template. TCRdb's copy holds only in-frame clones and misses some; the assay was immunoSEQ multiplex PCR. Of 95,000 to 150,000 clones listed, roughly 50% are singletons. Sequencing used NKG2D-low CD8+ T cells sorted from blood. The source is a human donor with alopecia areata.

The rearrangement joins TRBV5-1 to TRBJ2-1; D not certain. Trimming took off 0 bases at V and 5 bases at J, with 6 bases between the two ends. The CDR3 length is 13 residues. Germline CDR1 and CDR2: SGHRS and YFSETQ. CDR3 nucleotide sequence: TGCGCCAGCAGCTTGGACACAAACAATGAGCAGTTCTTC. Encoded protein: CASSLDTNNEQFF.

DNA of the CDR3: TGCGCCAGCAGCCAAGGGACTTCGACCGCTTTGTACTTC. Protein product: CASSQGTSTALYF. The chain carries TRBV4-1 and TRBJ2-7; D is perhaps TRBD2 (5 bases). This CDR3 has 13 amino acids. Germline V gives CDR1 MGHRA, CDR2 YSYEKL. The V gene lost 1 base and the J gene lost 12 bases, with 16 bases spanning the gap.

The V gene is TRBV2, the J gene TRBJ2-1, with 7 bases that match TRBD2. V shed 6 bases, J shed 5 bases, and the junction held 10 bases outside the gene matches. The germline V gene has CDR1 SNHLY and CDR2 FYNNEI. The CDR3 runs to 15 residues. The CDR3: CASRHGRLADNEQFF. The CDR3 DNA reads TGTGCCAGCAGACACGGGAGGCTAGCGGACAATGAGCAGTTCTTC.

This clone was recorded only once. The sample carries other DNA sequences with the same CDR3. The chain combines TRBV29-1 with TRBJ1-5; 8 nucleotides line up with TRBD1. The germline V gene has CDR1 SQVTM and CDR2 ANQGSEA. The ends lost 6 bases at V and 1 base at J; junction bases unmatched: 2. The CDR3 length is 13 residues. The CDR3 here is CSVRTGSNQPQHF. In DNA form, the CDR3 reads TGCAGCGTGAGGACAGGGAGCAATCAGCCCCAGCATTTT.

The chain links TRBV2 to TRBJ2-1; a weak D match, TRBD1 (6 bases). V lost 8 bases to trimming and J lost 4 bases, with 12 bases between them. The CDR3 is 13 amino acids. CDR1 SNHLY and CDR2 FYNNEI come from the germline V gene. CDR3 protein: CASFDRIYNEQFF. The CDR3 nucleotides read TGTGCCAGCTTTGACAGGATTTACAATGAGCAGTTCTTC.

This clone was counted only a few times. The CDR3, as DNA: TGCAGCGTTGATTCCACTCAAGAGACCCAGTACTTC. It codes for CSVDSTQETQYF. V and J are TRBV29-1 and TRBJ2-5; D unclear. Germline CDR1 reads SQVTM; CDR2 reads ANQGSEA. V was shortened by 3 bases and J by 2 bases, with 7 bases between the two germline ends. This CDR3 is built from 12 residues.

The chain employs TRBV6-5 and TRBJ1-6; 10 bases line up with TRBD1. Trimming took 10 bases from V and 0 from J; bases not matched to a gene: 3. Germline V CDR1 and CDR2: MNHEY, SVGAGI. The CDR3 extends over 15 amino acids. CDR3 in DNA: TGTGCCACCAGACAGGGGGCCTCCTATAATTCACCCCTCCACTTT. This sequence encodes CATRQGASYNSPLHF.

The chain is built from TRBV20-1 and TRBJ2-7; no reliable D call. V was pared by 4 bases and J by 6 bases, with 10 bases between. Germline CDR1 is DFQATT and CDR2 is SNEGSKA (reference sequence). The CDR3 consists of 11 residues. The CDR3: CSATKVGEQYF. CDR3 DNA: TGCAGTGCTACCAAGGTGGGCGAGCAGTACTTC.

The chain has TRBV4-1 and TRBJ2-7; tentative D call: TRBD2 (5 bases). Germline CDR1 reads MGHRA; CDR2 reads YSYEKL. Trimming removed 3 bases at V and 7 bases at J, with 13 bases between. The CDR3 has 13 residues. The CDR3 nucleotides are TGCGCCAGCAGCCAGGTATTGGGGAGAGAGCAGTACTTC. Translating gives CASSQVLGREQYF.

V and J are TRBV5-4 and TRBJ2-1; 9 nucleotides line up with TRBD2. Trimming removed 3 bases from V and 0 bases from J; junction bases left unmatched: 7. This CDR3 is built from 17 residues. Germline V gives CDR1 SGHNT, CDR2 YYREEE (reference sequence). The CDR3: CASSSRLAGPSYNEQFF. CDR3 DNA: TGTGCCAGCAGCTCAAGGCTAGCGGGGCCCTCCTACAATGAGCAGTTCTTC.

As concerns this clone: Other DNA sequences in this sample translate to the same CDR3. This chain uses TRBV29-1 with TRBJ1-1, with a possible D match to TRBD1 (6 bases). V shed 4 bases and J shed 1 base, with 10 bases lying between them. The CDR3 is made up of 13 amino acids. From germline, CDR1 is SQVTM and CDR2 ANQGSEA. CDR3 bases: TGCAGCGTTGCCCCCAGGGGGAACACTGAAGCTTTCTTT. This gives the protein CSVAPRGNTEAFF.

This clone has more than one count but fewer than ten. CDR3 residues: CASSNQGNTEAFF. The CDR3 DNA follows: TGTGCCAGCAGCAATCAGGGGAACACTGAAGCTTTCTTT. The chain is built from TRBV14 and TRBJ1-1; weak D call: TRBD1 (5 bases). CDR3 size: 13 residues. Trimming cost V 5 bases and J 1 base, with 8 bases left between them. Germline assignment: CDR1 SGHDN and CDR2 FVKESK. Supplemented by reference TRBV14 and TRBJ1-1, the full variable domain reads EAGVTQFPSHSVIEKGQTVTLRCDPISGHDNLYWYRRVMGKEIKFLLHFVKESKQDESGMPNNRFLAERTGGTYSTLKVQPAELEDSGVYFCASSNQGNTEAFFGQGTRLTVV.

The genes are TRBV20-1 and TRBJ2-3; no firm D call. This CDR3 has 11 residues. CDR1 DFQATT and CDR2 SNEGSKA come from the germline V gene (reference sequence). V was cut by 3 bases and J by 7 bases, with 8 bases left in between. CDR3 bases: TGCAGTGCTAGGGATGAATATACGCAGTATTTT. It encodes CSARDEYTQYF.

The chain joins TRBV29-1 to TRBJ1-2; TRBD1 matches 8 bases. CDR1 is SQVTM and CDR2 is ANQGSEA in the germline V gene. This CDR3 contains 16 residues. V lost 5 bases, J lost 5 bases, and 16 bases stayed unmatched. The chain's CDR3 is CSVFPSPGQEGYGYTF. The CDR3 nucleotides read TGCAGCGTTTTCCCCTCCCCGGGACAGGAAGGTTATGGCTACACCTTC.

This clone was counted once. The chain has TRBV27 and TRBJ2-5; 8 bases align to TRBD2. This CDR3 has 14 amino acids. Germline-derived CDR1 and CDR2 are MNHEY and SMNVEV (reference sequence). Trimming removed 5 bases from V and 3 bases from J; junction bases left unmatched: 5. CDR3 residues: CASSTQREKETQYF. The DNA for the CDR3 is TGTGCCAGCAGTACCCAGCGGGAGAAAGAGACCCAGTACTTC.

This clone was counted only a few times. The CDR3 reads CSVDLDRDPTDTQYF. CDR3 sequence (DNA): TGCAGCGTCGACCTCGACAGGGACCCAACAGATACGCAGTATTTT. This sequence joins TRBV29-1 and TRBJ2-3, with 7 bases aligning to TRBD1. The junction had 12 bases not matched to a gene; V was cut back by 6 bases and J by 3 bases. Germline V lookup: CDR1 SQVTM, CDR2 ANQGSEA. This CDR3 region has 15 residues.

The V and J genes are TRBV30 and TRBJ1-1, with 8 positions matching TRBD1. Germline lookup yields CDR1 GTSNPN and CDR2 SVGIG (reference sequence). J was trimmed by 7 bases and V by 5 bases; bases with no gene match: 9. The CDR3 runs to 13 residues. CDR3 DNA sequence: TGTGCCTGGGTGACAGGGGCCGACCGTGAAGCTTTCTTT. It codes for CAWVTGADREAFF.

The chain employs TRBV28 and TRBJ1-1, with TRBD1 matching over 7 bases. The CDR3 has 14 residues. V lost 3 bases and J lost 6; bases outside the gene matches: 7. Germline V gene data show CDR1 as MDHEN and CDR2 as SYDVKM. The CDR3 DNA sequence: TGTGCCAGCAGTTTGTATACAGGGGACCCTGAAGCTTTCTTT. It is translated as CASSLYTGDPEAFF. Based on the CDR3 plus reference TRBV28 and TRBJ1-1, the full variable domain is DVKVTQSSRYLVKRTGEKVFLECVQDMDHENMFWYRQDPGLGLRLIYFSYDVKMKEKGDIPEGYSVSREKKERFSLILESASTNQTSMYLCASSLYTGDPEAFFGQGTRLTVV.

With regard to this clone: The same CDR3 arises from other DNA sequences in this sample as well. The chain employs TRBV29-1 and TRBJ1-2; 9 positions agree with TRBD1. Germline loops: CDR1 SQVTM, CDR2 ANQGSEA. This CDR3 contains 12 residues. J lost 7 bases, V lost 7 bases, and 7 bases had no gene match. The CDR3 spells CSAPGQGGGYTF. The CDR3 DNA reads TGCAGCGCACCGGGACAGGGTGGTGGCTACACCTTC.

The chain joins TRBV29-1 to TRBJ2-5; D possibly corresponds to TRBD1 (6 bases). Trimming cost V 6 bases and J 2 bases, with 13 bases left between them. Germline V gene data show CDR1 as SQVTM and CDR2 as ANQGSEA. CDR3 length: 13 amino acids. DNA for the CDR3: TGCAGCGTAAACCAGGACAGTCAAGAGACCCAGTACTTC. Translation gives CSVNQDSQETQYF.

This sequence joins TRBV29-1 and TRBJ2-7; 8 nucleotides line up with TRBD2. Trimming took 8 bases from V and 0 from J; bases not matched to a gene: 3. Germline CDR1 SQVTM, CDR2 ANQGSEA. The length of the CDR3 is 12 residues. The CDR3 is CSFSGTSYEQYF. CDR3 coding DNA: TGCAGCTTTAGCGGGACCTCCTACGAGCAGTACTTC.

Only a few counts were recorded for this clone. This sequence joins TRBV29-1 and TRBJ2-7; D might be TRBD2 (7 bases). The germline V gene has CDR1 SQVTM and CDR2 ANQGSEA. V was shortened by 5 bases and J by 2 bases, with 19 bases between the two germline ends. This CDR3 is 15 amino acids long. Here the CDR3 DNA reads TGCAGCGTTTTGGAGGGAGGGACATCGACCTACGAGCAGTACTTC. Translating gives CSVLEGGTSTYEQYF.

The chain employs TRBV7-9 and TRBJ1-1; D not certain. With 5 bases removed from V and 5 bases from J, the gap between germline ends came to 6 bases. The CDR3 runs 11 residues. Germline loops: CDR1 SEHNR, CDR2 FQNEAQ (reference sequence). The CDR3 spells CASSQLTEAFF. CDR3 sequence (DNA): TGTGCCAGCAGCCAACTAACTGAAGCTTTCTTT. Combining the CDR3 with reference TRBV7-9 and TRBJ1-1 gives the whole variable domain DTGVSQNPRHKITKRGQNVTFRCDPISEHNRLYWYRQTLGQGPEFLTYFQNEAQLEKSRLLSDRFSAERPKGSFSTLEIQRTEQGDSAMYLCASSQLTEAFFGQGTRLTVV.

V is TRBV29-1 and J is TRBJ2-1; D ambiguous. Per germline, CDR1 SQVTM and CDR2 ANQGSEA. The V and J ends lost 2 bases and 6 bases respectively, with 8 bases between them. This CDR3 has 12 amino acids. CDR3 in DNA: TGCAGCGTTGAATCCCAGTTCAATGAGCAGTTCTTC. It translates to CSVESQFNEQFF.

The chain joins TRBV11-2 to TRBJ2-7; D could derive from TRBD1 or TRBD2 (5 bases each). CDR1 is SGHAT, CDR2 FQNNGV, per germline. This CDR3 comprises 15 residues. V lost 5 bases and J 4 bases, leaving 18 bases between the germline ends. The chain's CDR3 is CASSEMGPNPYEQYF. CDR3 nucleotides: TGTGCCAGCAGCGAGATGGGACCCAACCCTTACGAGCAGTACTTC.

The rearrangement uses TRBV5-1 and TRBJ2-3; D is unclear. The germline CDR1 and CDR2 sequences are SGHRS and YFSETQ. The CDR3 length is 12 residues. CDR3 DNA: TGCCCCCAGCAGACACACACAGATACGCAGTATTTT. This gives the protein CPQQTHTDTQYF.

The rearrangement links TRBV28 to TRBJ2-2; D gene uncertain. The CDR3 sequence is 14 residues long. The ends were cut back, 4 bases at V and 6 bases at J, with 12 bases in the middle. The germline CDR1 and CDR2 sequences are MDHEN and SYDVKM. In nucleotides, the CDR3 is TGTGCCAGCAGTTCTCGGCAGTCCCCCGGGGAGCTGTTTTTT. Amino acids: CASSSRQSPGELFF.

DNA of the CDR3: TGCGCCAGCAGCCAAGATCTAGGGGCAAGCGGGAGCTCATCCCCCCCCTACAATGAGCAGTTCTTC. Protein: CASSQDLGASGSSSPPYNEQFF. V gene TRBV4-3 combines with J gene TRBJ2-1; 8 bases fit TRBD2. Per the germline V gene, CDR1 is LGHNA and CDR2 is YSLEER. V gave up 0 bases and J gave up 2 bases; unmatched junction bases: 21. The CDR3 sequence is 22 residues long.

The V gene is TRBV29-1, the J gene TRBJ2-1; D tentatively fits TRBD1 or TRBD2 (5 bases each). The CDR3 spans 16 residues. V dropped 4 bases and J dropped 1 base, with 17 bases sitting between them. Germline lookup yields CDR1 SQVTM and CDR2 ANQGSEA. In DNA form, the CDR3 reads TGCAGCGTTGTTGAAGGTGGGGACCCATCCTACAATGAGCAGTTCTTC. Residues: CSVVEGGDPSYNEQFF.

In its sample, this clone was seen a few times. The chain employs TRBV29-1 and TRBJ2-7, with TRBD1 matching over 9 bases. This CDR3 contains 12 residues. Trimming took 7 bases from V and 6 from J; bases not matched to a gene: 7. Per the germline V gene, CDR1 is SQVTM and CDR2 is ANQGSEA. The CDR3 coding sequence is TGCAGCGCCCGGGACAGGGAACCCGAGCAGTACTTC. Its translation: CSARDREPEQYF.

The chain uses TRBV4-1 and TRBJ1-2; D is possibly TRBD1 (5 bases). The germline gives CDR1 MGHRA, CDR2 YSYEKL. There are 15 residues in the CDR3. V lost 0 bases and J 7 bases, leaving 15 bases between the germline ends. Here the CDR3 DNA reads TGCGCCAGCAGCCAAGATGGAGGGTCTAGGGGTGGCTACACCTTC. This codes for CASSQDGGSRGGYTF.

This clone has only a few counts. The identical CDR3 is also encoded by other nucleotide sequences in the sample. The chain carries TRBV29-1 and TRBJ2-7; 7 bases are a match to TRBD1. The CDR3 contains 12 residues. Germline assignment: CDR1 SQVTM and CDR2 ANQGSEA. Losses at the gene ends were 6 bases for V and 3 bases for J; bases not matched to a gene: 5. The CDR3 region has the DNA TGCAGCGTGAGCCGGGACAGCTACGAGCAGTACTTC. This gives the protein CSVSRDSYEQYF.